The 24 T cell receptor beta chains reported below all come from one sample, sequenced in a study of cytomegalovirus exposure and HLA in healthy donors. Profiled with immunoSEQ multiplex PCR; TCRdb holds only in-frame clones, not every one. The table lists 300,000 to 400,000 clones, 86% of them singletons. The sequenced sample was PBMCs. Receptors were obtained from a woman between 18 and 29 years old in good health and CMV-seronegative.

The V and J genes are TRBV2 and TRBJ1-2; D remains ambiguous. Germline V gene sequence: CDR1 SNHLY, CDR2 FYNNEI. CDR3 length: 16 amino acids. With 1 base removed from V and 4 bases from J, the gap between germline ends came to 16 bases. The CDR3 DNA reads TGTGCCAGCAGTGAAGGTCTAGGATGGCCTACCTATGGCTACACCTTC. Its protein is CASSEGLGWPTYGYTF.

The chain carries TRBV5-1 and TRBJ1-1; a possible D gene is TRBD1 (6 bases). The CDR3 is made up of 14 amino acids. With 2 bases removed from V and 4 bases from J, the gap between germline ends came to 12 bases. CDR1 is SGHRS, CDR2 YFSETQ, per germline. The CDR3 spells CASSLTGLATEAFF. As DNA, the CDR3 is TGCGCCAGCAGCTTAACAGGGTTGGCCACTGAAGCTTTCTTT.

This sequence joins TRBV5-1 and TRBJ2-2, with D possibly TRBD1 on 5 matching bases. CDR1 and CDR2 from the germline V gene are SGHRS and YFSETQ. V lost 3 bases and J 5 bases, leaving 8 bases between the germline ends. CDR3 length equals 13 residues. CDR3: CASSSKGTGELFF. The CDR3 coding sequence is TGCGCCAGCAGCTCCAAGGGGACCGGGGAGCTGTTTTTT.

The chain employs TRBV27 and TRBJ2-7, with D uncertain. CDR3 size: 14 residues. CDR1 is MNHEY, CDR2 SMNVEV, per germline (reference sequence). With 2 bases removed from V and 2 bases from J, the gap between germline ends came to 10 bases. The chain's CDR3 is CASSLTGSTYEQYF. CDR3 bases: TGTGCCAGCAGTTTAACCGGGTCCACCTACGAGCAGTACTTC.

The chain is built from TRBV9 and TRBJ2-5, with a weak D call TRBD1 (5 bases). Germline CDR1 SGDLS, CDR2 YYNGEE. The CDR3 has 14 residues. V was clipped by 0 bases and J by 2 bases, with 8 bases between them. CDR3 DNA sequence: TGTGCCAGCAGCGTAGTCACAGGTCAAGAGACCCAGTACTTC. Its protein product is CASSVVTGQETQYF.

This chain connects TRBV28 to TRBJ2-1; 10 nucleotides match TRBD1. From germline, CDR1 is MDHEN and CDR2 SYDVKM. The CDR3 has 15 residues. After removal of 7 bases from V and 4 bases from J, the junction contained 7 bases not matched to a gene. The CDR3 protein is CASTPVDRGYNEQFF. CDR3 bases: TGTGCCAGCACTCCGGTGGACAGGGGGTACAATGAGCAGTTCTTC.

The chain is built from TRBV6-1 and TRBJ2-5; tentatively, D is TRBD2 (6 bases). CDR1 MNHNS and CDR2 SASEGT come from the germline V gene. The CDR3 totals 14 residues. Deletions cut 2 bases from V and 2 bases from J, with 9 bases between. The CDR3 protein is CASSELAPQETQYF. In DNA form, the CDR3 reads TGTGCCAGCAGTGAACTAGCGCCACAAGAGACCCAGTACTTC.

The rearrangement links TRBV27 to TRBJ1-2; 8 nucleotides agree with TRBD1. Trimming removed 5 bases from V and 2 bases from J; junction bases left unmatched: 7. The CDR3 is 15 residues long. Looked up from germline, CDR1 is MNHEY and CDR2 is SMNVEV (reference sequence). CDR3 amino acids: CASSPRQGPNYGYTF. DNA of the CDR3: TGTGCCAGCAGTCCACGACAGGGGCCCAACTATGGCTACACCTTC.

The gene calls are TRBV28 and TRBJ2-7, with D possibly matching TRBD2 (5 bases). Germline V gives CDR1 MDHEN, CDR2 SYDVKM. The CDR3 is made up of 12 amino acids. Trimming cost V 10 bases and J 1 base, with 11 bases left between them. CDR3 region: CANFGRSYEQYF. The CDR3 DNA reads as TGTGCCAACTTTGGGAGATCCTACGAGCAGTACTTC. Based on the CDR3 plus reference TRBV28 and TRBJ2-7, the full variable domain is DVKVTQSSRYLVKRTGEKVFLECVQDMDHENMFWYRQDPGLGLRLIYFSYDVKMKEKGDIPEGYSVSREKKERFSLILESASTNQTSMYLCANFGRSYEQYFGPGTRLTVT.

The CDR3 nucleotides read TGTGCCAGCTCACAAGCGACAGGGACAACTAACTATGGCTACACCTTC. Its translation is CASSQATGTTNYGYTF. The V gene is TRBV18, the J gene TRBJ1-2, with 7 nucleotides matching TRBD1. Germline CDR1 and CDR2: KGHSH and LQKENI. This CDR3 has 16 residues. Trimming cost V 4 bases and J 0 bases; bases outside gene matches: 8.

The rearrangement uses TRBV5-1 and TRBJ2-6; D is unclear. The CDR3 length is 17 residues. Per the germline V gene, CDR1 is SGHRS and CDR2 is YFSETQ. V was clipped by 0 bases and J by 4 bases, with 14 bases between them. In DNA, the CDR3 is TGCGCCAGCAGCTTGGTAGTGGCAGGCTCAGGGGCCAACGTCCTGACTTTC. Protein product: CASSLVVAGSGANVLTF. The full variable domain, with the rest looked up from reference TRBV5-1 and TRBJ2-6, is KAGVTQTPRYLIKTRGQQVTLSCSPISGHRSVSWYQQTPGQGLQFLFEYFSETQRNKGNFPGRFSGRQFSNSRSEMNVSTLELGDSALYLCASSLVVAGSGANVLTFGAGSRLTVL.

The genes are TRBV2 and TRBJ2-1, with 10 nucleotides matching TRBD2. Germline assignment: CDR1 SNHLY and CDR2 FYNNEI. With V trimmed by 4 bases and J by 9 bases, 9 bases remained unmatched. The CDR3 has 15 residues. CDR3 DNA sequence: TGTGCCAGCAGTGCTTCCCTAGCGGGAGAGGGTGAGCAGTTCTTC. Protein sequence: CASSASLAGEGEQFF.

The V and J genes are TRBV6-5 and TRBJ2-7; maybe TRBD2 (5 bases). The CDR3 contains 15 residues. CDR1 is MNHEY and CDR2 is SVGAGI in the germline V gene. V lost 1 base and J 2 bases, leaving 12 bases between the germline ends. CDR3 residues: CASSYFRGSTYEQYF. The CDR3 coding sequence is TGTGCCAGCAGTTACTTTCGGGGATCCACCTACGAGCAGTACTTC.

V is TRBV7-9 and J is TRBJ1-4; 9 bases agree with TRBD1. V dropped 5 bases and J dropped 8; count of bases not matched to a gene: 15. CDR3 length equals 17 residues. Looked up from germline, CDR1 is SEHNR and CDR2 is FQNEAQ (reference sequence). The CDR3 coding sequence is TGTGCCAGCAGCCGACCTACTACAGGGGGCGCTAGGGAAAAACTGTTTTTT. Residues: CASSRPTTGGAREKLFF.

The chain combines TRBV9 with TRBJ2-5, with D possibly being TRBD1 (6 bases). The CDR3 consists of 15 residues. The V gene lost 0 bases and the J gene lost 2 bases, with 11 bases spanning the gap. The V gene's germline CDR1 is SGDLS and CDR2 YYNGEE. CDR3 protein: CASSVAARGQETQYF. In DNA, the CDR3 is TGTGCCAGCAGCGTAGCCGCGAGGGGGCAAGAGACCCAGTACTTC.

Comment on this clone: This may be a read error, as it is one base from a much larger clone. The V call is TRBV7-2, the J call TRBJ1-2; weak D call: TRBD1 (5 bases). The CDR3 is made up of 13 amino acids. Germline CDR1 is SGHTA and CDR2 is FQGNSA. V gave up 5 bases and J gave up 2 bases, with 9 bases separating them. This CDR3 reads CASSPRQNYGYTF. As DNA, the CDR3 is TGTGCCAGCAGCCCGAGACAGAACTATGGCTACACCTTC.

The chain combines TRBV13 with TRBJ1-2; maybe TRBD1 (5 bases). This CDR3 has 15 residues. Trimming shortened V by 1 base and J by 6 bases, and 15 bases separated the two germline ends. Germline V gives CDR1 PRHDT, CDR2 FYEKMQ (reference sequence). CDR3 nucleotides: TGTGCCAGCAGCTTAGTCCAGGGAGGGGTTGATGGCTACACCTTC. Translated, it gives CASSLVQGGVDGYTF.

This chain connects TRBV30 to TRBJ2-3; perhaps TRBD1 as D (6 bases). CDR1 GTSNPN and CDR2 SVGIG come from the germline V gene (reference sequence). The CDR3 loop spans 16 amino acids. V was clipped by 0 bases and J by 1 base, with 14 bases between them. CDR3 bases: TGTGCCTGGAGTGTATTATTTGGGGGCCGCACAGATACGCAGTATTTT. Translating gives CAWSVLFGGRTDTQYF.

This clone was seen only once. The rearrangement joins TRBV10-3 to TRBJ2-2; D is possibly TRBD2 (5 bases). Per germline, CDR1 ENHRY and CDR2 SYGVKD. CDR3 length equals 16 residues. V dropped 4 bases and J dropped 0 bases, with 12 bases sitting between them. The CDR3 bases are TGTGCCATCAGTGCGCGGTGGGGAGCGAACACCGGGGAGCTGTTTTTT. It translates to CAISARWGANTGELFF.

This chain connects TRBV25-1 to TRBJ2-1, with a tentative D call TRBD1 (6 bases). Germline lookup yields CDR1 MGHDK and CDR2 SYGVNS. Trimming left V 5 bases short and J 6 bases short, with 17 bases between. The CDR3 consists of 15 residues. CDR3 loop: CASSPPGVGSNEQFF. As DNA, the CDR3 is TGTGCCAGCAGTCCCCCAGGGGTGGGCAGCAATGAGCAGTTCTTC.

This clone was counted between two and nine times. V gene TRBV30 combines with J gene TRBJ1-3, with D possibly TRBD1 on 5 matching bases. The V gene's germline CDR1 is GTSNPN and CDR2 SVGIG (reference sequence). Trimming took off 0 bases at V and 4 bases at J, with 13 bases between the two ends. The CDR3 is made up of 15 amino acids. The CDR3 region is CAWSVTAAGGNTIYF. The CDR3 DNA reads TGTGCCTGGAGTGTAACGGCGGCAGGGGGAAACACCATATATTTT.

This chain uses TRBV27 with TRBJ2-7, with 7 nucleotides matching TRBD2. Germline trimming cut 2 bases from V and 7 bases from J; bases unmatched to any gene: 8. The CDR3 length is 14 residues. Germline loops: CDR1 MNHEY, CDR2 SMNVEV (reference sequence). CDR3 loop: CASSLAGEVGEQYF. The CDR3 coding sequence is TGTGCCAGCAGTTTAGCGGGAGAAGTGGGTGAGCAGTACTTC.

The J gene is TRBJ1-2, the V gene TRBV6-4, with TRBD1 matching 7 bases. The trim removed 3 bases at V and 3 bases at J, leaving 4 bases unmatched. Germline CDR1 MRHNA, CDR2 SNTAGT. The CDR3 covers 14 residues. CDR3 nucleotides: TGTGCCAGCAGTGAAGGAGGGGGCTACTATGGCTACACCTTC. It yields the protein CASSEGGGYYGYTF.

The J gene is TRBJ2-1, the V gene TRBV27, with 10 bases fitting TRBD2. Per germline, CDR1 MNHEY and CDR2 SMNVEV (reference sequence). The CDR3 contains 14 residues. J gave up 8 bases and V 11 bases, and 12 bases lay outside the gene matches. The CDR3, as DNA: TGTGCCGTCAGACGGGTAGCGGGAGGTGATGAGCAGTTCTTC. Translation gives CAVRRVAGGDEQFF.